Presented here are 20 T cell receptor beta chains from one specimen sequenced in a study of T cells after yellow fever vaccination. TCRdb ran MiXCR on the 5' RACE reads and lists one entry per CDR3 protein. The top ten hold 0.5% to 0.6% of the sample, which has approximately 260,000 distinct CDR3 sequences, approximately 13% seen once. Specimen: CD4+ T cells sorted from PBMCs, collected 45 days after the yellow fever booster vaccination. The receptors come from a man aged 30 to 45 who received the YFV17D yellow fever vaccine.

The chain is built from TRBV9 and TRBJ2-1; D perhaps matches TRBD2 (6 bases). Trimming removed 2 bases at V and 5 bases at J, with 23 bases between. In germline, CDR1 is SGDLS, CDR2 YYNGEE. This CDR3 contains 18 residues. This CDR3 is CASSVRFESEGRNNEQFF. CDR3 sequence (DNA): TGTGCCAGCAGCGTGAGGTTCGAGTCGGAGGGCCGGAACAATGAGCAGTTCTTC.

The chain employs TRBV29-1 and TRBJ2-2; D ambiguous. V lost 8 bases and J 5 bases, leaving 15 bases between the germline ends. Germline V gene sequence: CDR1 SQVTM, CDR2 ANQGSEA. This CDR3 has 13 residues. The DNA for the CDR3 is TGCAGCTTTCGAAAAGTCGGTACCGGGGAGCTGTTTTTT. The encoded protein is CSFRKVGTGELFF.

The rearrangement uses TRBV20-1 and TRBJ2-7; possible D gene TRBD2, 6 bases. Germline V gives CDR1 DFQATT, CDR2 SNEGSKA (reference sequence). This CDR3 spans 16 amino acids. V was trimmed by 0 bases and J by 2 bases, leaving 17 bases between them. CDR3: CSARDDSIGGPYEQYF. CDR3 coding DNA: TGCAGTGCTAGAGATGATTCTATCGGAGGGCCCTACGAGCAGTACTTC.

The genes are TRBV5-1 and TRBJ2-5; D unresolved. The CDR3 contains 14 residues. Trimming took 4 bases from V and 2 from J, leaving 12 bases between them. Germline V gives CDR1 SGHRS, CDR2 YFSETQ. The CDR3 loop reads CASSPAGRQETQYF. DNA of the CDR3: TGCGCCAGCAGCCCCGCCGGGCGTCAAGAGACCCAGTACTTC. Drawing the rest from reference TRBV5-1 and TRBJ2-5, the complete variable domain is KAGVTQTPRYLIKTRGQQVTLSCSPISGHRSVSWYQQTPGQGLQFLFEYFSETQRNKGNFPGRFSGRQFSNSRSEMNVSTLELGDSALYLCASSPAGRQETQYFGPGTRLLVL.

This clonotype has just a few counts. The V and J genes are TRBV29-1 and TRBJ1-5; a weak D match, TRBD1 (6 bases). V lost 4 bases and J 3 bases, leaving 13 bases between the germline ends. Germline V CDR1 and CDR2: SQVTM, ANQGSEA. The CDR3 runs to 14 residues. DNA of the CDR3: TGCAGCGTTGGGGGCAGGGGAATCAATCAGCCCCAGCATTTT. Translated, it gives CSVGGRGINQPQHF.

The chain combines TRBV7-2 with TRBJ2-2; tentative D call: TRBD2 (5 bases). Germline V CDR1 and CDR2: SGHTA, FQGNSA. There are 15 residues in the CDR3. V dropped 2 bases and J dropped 2 bases, with 9 bases sitting between them. Here the CDR3 DNA reads TGTGCCAGCAGCTTAAATAGCGTAAACACCGGGGAGCTGTTTTTT. As protein: CASSLNSVNTGELFF.

The gene calls are TRBV5-1 and TRBJ2-7, with 10 bases identical to TRBD2. CDR1 and CDR2 from the germline V gene are SGHRS and YFSETQ. V lost 1 base and J lost 6; bases outside the gene matches: 13. The CDR3 length is 17 residues. The CDR3 loop is CASSLPSGGGFRSEQYF. Here the CDR3 DNA reads TGCGCCAGCAGCTTGCCCAGCGGGGGGGGGTTCCGTTCCGAGCAGTACTTC.

The chain employs TRBV12-3 or TRBV12-4 and TRBJ1-2, with D hard to call. Trimming shortened V by 7 bases and J by 0 bases, and 12 bases separated the two germline ends. There are 14 residues in the CDR3. CDR3 coding DNA: TGTGCCAGCACATCCCTGACGGCTAACTATGGCTACACCTTC. It is translated as CASTSLTANYGYTF.

The V gene is TRBV6-2 or TRBV6-3, the J gene TRBJ2-5; 8 bases line up with TRBD2. V gave up 8 bases and J gave up 4 bases; unmatched junction bases: 6. CDR3 length: 13 residues. Germline loops: CDR1 MNHEY, CDR2 SVGEGT. DNA of the CDR3: TGTGCCAGCCTGGGACTAGTGGGAGAGACCCAGTACTTC. It yields the protein CASLGLVGETQYF.

The J gene is TRBJ2-3, the V gene TRBV7-3; 7 bases fit TRBD1. This CDR3 has 14 amino acids. Unmatched junction bases numbered 6, after V lost 2 bases and J lost 7 bases. CDR1 and CDR2 (germline): SGHTA, FQGTGA. In DNA, the CDR3 is TGTGCCAGCAGCTTAGGGACAGAGCTACATACGCAGTATTTT. Translation: CASSLGTELHTQYF.

This clonotype was seen a handful of times. This chain uses TRBV7-2 with TRBJ2-5; 7 bases agree with TRBD2. The ends lost 0 bases at V and 5 bases at J; junction bases unmatched: 3. Per germline, CDR1 SGHTA and CDR2 FQGNSA. The CDR3 runs 14 residues. The CDR3 is CASSLAGGEETQYF. The CDR3 coding sequence is TGTGCCAGCAGCTTAGCGGGGGGGGAGGAGACCCAGTACTTC.

This clonotype was seen ten or more times. The rearrangement uses TRBV5-1 and TRBJ2-1, with D unresolved. In germline, CDR1 is SGHRS, CDR2 YFSETQ. The CDR3 contains 13 residues. The germline V and J ends were trimmed by 3 bases and 8 bases, with 12 bases remaining between them. In DNA form, the CDR3 reads TGCGCCAGCAGCTGGAGACTGGTGGATGAGCAGTTCTTC. Protein sequence: CASSWRLVDEQFF.

The V call is TRBV20-1, the J call TRBJ2-1, with 16 positions matching TRBD2. Germline trimming cut 0 bases from V and 7 bases from J; bases unmatched to any gene: 9. From germline, CDR1 is DFQATT and CDR2 SNEGSKA (reference sequence). The CDR3 consists of 18 residues. CDR3 residues: CSARDIGTSGRALNEQFF. CDR3 sequence (DNA): TGCAGTGCTAGAGATATCGGGACTAGCGGGAGGGCGTTGAATGAGCAGTTCTTC.

V gene TRBV18 combines with J gene TRBJ2-7; D perhaps matches TRBD1 (5 bases). The V end was cut by 2 bases, the J end by 3 bases, with 14 bases between. There are 15 residues in the CDR3. CDR1 is KGHSH and CDR2 is LQKENI in the germline V gene. The CDR3 nucleotides are TGTGCCAGCTCACCATTCCAGGGTGAAATCTACGAGCAGTACTTC. It specifies CASSPFQGEIYEQYF. The full variable domain, with the rest looked up from reference TRBV18 and TRBJ2-7, is NAGVMQNPRHLVRRRGQEARLRCSPMKGHSHVYWYRQLPEEGLKFMVYLQKENIIDESGMPKERFSAEFPKEGPSILRIQQVVRGDSAAYFCASSPFQGEIYEQYFGPGTRLTVT.

The rearrangement joins TRBV7-2 to TRBJ2-5, with 7 bases fitting TRBD2. The CDR3 has 15 amino acids. V shed 2 bases and J 5 bases; nucleotides not matched to a gene: 8. Germline CDR1 reads SGHTA; CDR2 reads FQGNSA. CDR3 bases: TGTGCCAGCAGCTTAAGGCGGGAGAGCGGGGAGACCCAGTACTTC. This gives the protein CASSLRRESGETQYF.

The chain couples TRBV6-2 or TRBV6-3 to TRBJ2-1; perhaps D is TRBD1 or TRBD2 (5 bases each). With 0 bases removed from V and 7 bases from J, the gap between germline ends came to 10 bases. The CDR3 extends over 14 amino acids. Germline V gene sequence: CDR1 MNHEY, CDR2 SVGEGT. CDR3 sequence: CASSYSGPNNEQFF. CDR3 in DNA: TGTGCCAGCAGTTACTCGGGACCAAATAATGAGCAGTTCTTC.

The rearrangement links TRBV12-3 or TRBV12-4 to TRBJ1-1; no clear D. The CDR3 covers 13 residues. Trimming shortened V by 7 bases and J by 5 bases, and 14 bases separated the two germline ends. CDR3 amino acids: CASTSRWKTEAFF. CDR3 sequence (DNA): TGTGCCAGCACCTCGAGGTGGAAGACTGAAGCTTTCTTT.

This clonotype has a handful of counts. V gene TRBV7-8 combines with J gene TRBJ1-2; the match to TRBD1 covers 8 bases. The CDR3 contains 13 residues. Germline CDR1 SGHVS, CDR2 FQNEAQ. Trimming removed 1 base from V and 8 bases from J; junction bases left unmatched: 3. CDR3 residues: CASSLGGTGGYTF. The CDR3 nucleotides are TGTGCCAGCAGCTTAGGAGGGACAGGAGGCTACACCTTC.

This clonotype turned up a few times. The V call is TRBV6-2 or TRBV6-3, the J call TRBJ2-5; 8 positions agree with TRBD1. Germline CDR1 is MNHEY and CDR2 is SVGEGT. There are 15 residues in the CDR3. With V trimmed by 4 bases and J by 5 bases, 9 bases remained unmatched. The CDR3 DNA sequence: TGTGCCAGCAGTTTCCCGACAGGGACAGGCGAGACCCAGTACTTC. Encoded protein: CASSFPTGTGETQYF.

This clonotype showed up just a few times. The rearrangement links TRBV25-1 to TRBJ2-1; D remains unclear. CDR1 and CDR2 from the germline V gene are MGHDK and SYGVNS. The CDR3 consists of 21 residues. V was pared by 7 bases and J by 0 bases, with 31 bases between. DNA of the CDR3: TGTGCCAGCACCCCTTCCCCTGGAAACCGGGCGGCCACAGTCTCCTACAATGAGCAGTTCTTC. Its translation is CASTPSPGNRAATVSYNEQFF.